This entry lists 23 T cell receptor beta chains sequenced from one sample in a study of blood T cell repertoires in COVID-19. TCRdb's copy holds only in-frame clones and misses some; the assay was immunoSEQ multiplex PCR. The sample holds about 200,000 clones, around 88% seen once. The source material was PBMCs or T cells enriched from blood (not recorded which). The receptors were gathered from a woman younger than 45 who had been exposed to COVID-19.

The chain joins TRBV5-4 to TRBJ1-1, with 7 bases fitting TRBD1. The V gene's germline CDR1 is SGHNT and CDR2 YYREEE (reference sequence). This CDR3 has 15 amino acids. Unmatched junction bases numbered 6, after V lost 4 bases and J lost 0 bases. The CDR3 nucleotides are TGTGCCAGCAGCCAGTCGGGACAGCTGAACACTGAAGCTTTCTTT. Its translation: CASSQSGQLNTEAFF.

The chain joins TRBV7-8 to TRBJ1-2, with D perhaps TRBD1 (5 bases). With 4 bases removed from V and 3 bases from J, the gap between germline ends came to 15 bases. This CDR3 region has 15 residues. Germline-derived CDR1 and CDR2 are SGHVS and FQNEAQ. Here the CDR3 DNA reads TGTGCCAGCAGCTCCCCGGGGGTGAGGGACTATGGCTACACCTTC. Translated: CASSSPGVRDYGYTF.

The J gene is TRBJ1-5, the V gene TRBV18; 8 nucleotides align to TRBD1. J was trimmed by 2 bases and V by 4 bases; bases with no gene match: 7. The CDR3 sequence is 16 residues long. Germline loops: CDR1 KGHSH, CDR2 LQKENI. CDR3 loop: CASSLQGATGNQPQHF. As DNA, the CDR3 is TGTGCCAGCTCACTTCAGGGGGCCACGGGCAATCAGCCCCAGCATTTT.

This clone was detected only a few times. This chain connects TRBV18 to TRBJ2-7; 7 bases map to TRBD1. CDR3 length: 14 residues. Germline values: CDR1 KGHSH, CDR2 LQKENI. V lost 2 bases to trimming and J lost 2 bases; unmatched junction nucleotides: 3. This CDR3 is CASSPKQGPYEQYF. CDR3 bases: TGTGCCAGCTCACCAAAACAGGGGCCCTACGAGCAGTACTTC.

V gene TRBV6-5 combines with J gene TRBJ2-7, with 9 bases aligning to TRBD1. Germline CDR1 MNHEY, CDR2 SVGAGI. The CDR3 totals 15 residues. The J segment lost 2 bases and the V segment lost 6 bases, leaving 8 bases of the junction unmatched. The CDR3 DNA reads TGTGCCAGCAGCCCCCTGGGGACAGGGACCTACGAGCAGTACTTC. Amino acids: CASSPLGTGTYEQYF.

The chain couples TRBV10-1 to TRBJ1-1, with D unclear. Germline V gene lookup returns CDR1 WNHNN and CDR2 SYGVQD (reference sequence). The CDR3 has 14 residues. Trimming shortened V by 2 bases and J by 0 bases, and 7 bases separated the two germline ends. CDR3 in amino acids: CASSEGRMNTEAFF. The CDR3 DNA reads TGCGCCAGCAGTGAGGGGCGAATGAACACTGAAGCTTTCTTT.

The chain combines TRBV6-6 with TRBJ2-7; possibly TRBD1 for D (5 bases). Germline CDR1 and CDR2: MNHNY and SVGAGI (reference sequence). Trimming stripped 6 bases from V and 3 bases from J, with 9 bases between. The CDR3 is made up of 12 amino acids. In DNA form, the CDR3 reads TGTGCCAGCAGGGACGACAGCTACGAGCAGTACTTC. It translates to CASRDDSYEQYF.

J is TRBJ1-2 and V is TRBV5-6; possibly TRBD1 for D (6 bases). V shed 0 bases and J shed 4 bases, with 16 bases lying between them. Germline-derived CDR1 and CDR2 are SGHDT and YYEEEE. The CDR3 extends over 16 amino acids. CDR3 bases: TGTGCCAGCAGCTTGGGTCCCGGGGGGGGCACCTATGGCTACACCTTC. This encodes CASSLGPGGGTYGYTF.

This clone has only one observation. CDR3 sequence: CASSRGTNSGANVLTF. DNA for the CDR3: TGTGCCAGCTCACGGGGGACAAACTCTGGGGCCAACGTCCTGACTTTC. This chain uses TRBV18 with TRBJ2-6; D is perhaps TRBD1 (6 bases). The CDR3 has 16 residues. V lost 4 bases, J lost 0 bases, and 10 bases lay in between. The germline V gene has CDR1 KGHSH and CDR2 LQKENI.

This clone was detected a few times. The J gene is TRBJ1-1, the V gene TRBV7-9; maybe TRBD1 (5 bases). CDR3 length equals 12 residues. Trimming removed 1 base at V and 10 bases at J, with 10 bases between. The germline CDR1 and CDR2 sequences are SEHNR and FQNEAQ (reference sequence). Here the CDR3 reads CASSLVQGLAFF. In nucleotides, the CDR3 is TGTGCCAGCAGCTTAGTGCAGGGTCTAGCTTTCTTT. The full variable domain, completed using reference TRBV7-9 and TRBJ1-1, is DTGVSQNPRHKITKRGQNVTFRCDPISEHNRLYWYRQTLGQGPEFLTYFQNEAQLEKSRLLSDRFSAERPKGSFSTLEIQRTEQGDSAMYLCASSLVQGLAFFGQGTRLTVV.

The V call is TRBV5-1, the J call TRBJ1-6; TRBD1 aligns across 8 bases. Germline CDR1 is SGHRS and CDR2 is YFSETQ. This CDR3 is built from 14 residues. The V and J ends lost 4 bases and 9 bases, in that order; junction bases with no gene match: 6. The CDR3 DNA is TGCGCCAGCAGCGAGGACAGGGTTGGTTCACCCCTCCACTTT. Amino acids: CASSEDRVGSPLHF. The full variable domain, with the rest looked up from reference TRBV5-1 and TRBJ1-6, is KAGVTQTPRYLIKTRGQQVTLSCSPISGHRSVSWYQQTPGQGLQFLFEYFSETQRNKGNFPGRFSGRQFSNSRSEMNVSTLELGDSALYLCASSEDRVGSPLHFGNGTRLTVT.

The chain carries TRBV2 and TRBJ2-1; D ambiguous. Per germline, CDR1 SNHLY and CDR2 FYNNEI. The V and J ends lost 6 bases and 7 bases respectively, with 7 bases between them. This CDR3 comprises 11 residues. CDR3 sequence (DNA): TGTGCCAGCAGCCGCCGGAATGAGCAGTTCTTC. This codes for CASSRRNEQFF.

The CDR3 sequence is CASSFAGESSYEQYF. The CDR3 DNA follows: TGTGCCAGCAGCTTTGCGGGGGAGAGCTCCTACGAGCAGTACTTC. The rearrangement links TRBV11-3 to TRBJ2-7; 7 positions match TRBD2. Germline lookup yields CDR1 SGHNT and CDR2 YENEEA. The CDR3 runs 15 residues. V shed 3 bases and J 0 bases; nucleotides not matched to a gene: 5.

Remarks on this clone: At one end, the junction sequence differs from germline, possibly due to a read error. The chain uses TRBV7-6 and TRBJ2-1, with D maybe TRBD2 (5 bases). Per germline, CDR1 SGHVS and CDR2 FNYEAQ. This CDR3 is 12 amino acids long. This CDR3 is CASSLATDEQFF. Written as DNA, the CDR3 is TGTGCCAGCAGCCTAGCTACAGATGAGCAGTTCTTC.

The V call is TRBV30, the J call TRBJ2-4, with 10 bases lining up with TRBD2. The CDR3 spans 15 residues. Germline assignment: CDR1 GTSNPN and CDR2 SVGIG (reference sequence). V trimming: 0 bases; J trimming: 5 bases; junction bases outside the gene matches: 4. In DNA form, the CDR3 reads TGTGCCTGGAGTGTAATAGGACTAGCGGAAAACATTCAGTACTTC. Amino acid sequence: CAWSVIGLAENIQYF.

The chain links TRBV19 to TRBJ1-5, with 8 bases matching TRBD1. Unmatched junction bases numbered 17, after V lost 7 bases and J lost 6 bases. The CDR3 loop spans 17 amino acids. Germline V gives CDR1 LNHDA, CDR2 SQIVND (reference sequence). CDR3 DNA sequence: TGTGCCAGTATGTTGATTCATCAGGGGGCTTTGATTCAGCCCCAGCATTTT. Protein: CASMLIHQGALIQPQHF.

The chain carries TRBV11-2 and TRBJ2-2, with no clear D. The CDR3 spans 14 residues. The ends were cut back, 5 bases at V and 0 bases at J, with 7 bases in the middle. Germline V gene data show CDR1 as SGHAT and CDR2 as FQNNGV. DNA of the CDR3: TGTGCCAGCAGCGGCAGCGCGAACACCGGGGAGCTGTTTTTT. Protein sequence: CASSGSANTGELFF.

V is TRBV19 and J is TRBJ1-3; 8 nucleotides agree with TRBD1. Germline assignment: CDR1 LNHDA and CDR2 SQIVND (reference sequence). This CDR3 is 17 amino acids long. V lost 0 bases, J lost 0 bases, and 4 bases stayed unmatched. The CDR3, as DNA: TGTGCCAGTAGTATAGAAACAGGGGGTGCCTCTGGAAACACCATATATTTT. Protein sequence: CASSIETGGASGNTIYF.

This clone was detected only a few times. The chain uses TRBV7-9 and TRBJ1-3; no reliable D call. The CDR3 has 15 amino acids. V lost 2 bases, J lost 0 bases, and 8 bases lay in between. Germline V gene sequence: CDR1 SEHNR, CDR2 FQNEAQ (reference sequence). CDR3 amino acids: CASSLYRDSGNTIYF. DNA of the CDR3: TGTGCCAGCAGCTTATACAGAGACTCTGGAAACACCATATATTTT.

The rearrangement links TRBV3-1 (or the pseudogene TRBV3-2) to TRBJ1-1; D gene uncertain. There are 12 residues in the CDR3. CDR1 is LGHDT, CDR2 YNNKEL, per germline (reference sequence). Between the trimmed V and J ends, which lost 0 bases and 7 bases, there was a span of 6 bases. CDR3 amino acids: CASSQEGSEAFF. DNA of the CDR3: TGTGCCAGCAGCCAAGAAGGGAGTGAAGCTTTCTTT.

The rearrangement links TRBV2 to TRBJ1-5; D is unresolved. Trimming left V 3 bases short and J 5 bases short, with 11 bases between. The CDR3 covers 14 residues. The germline V gene encodes CDR1 SNHLY and CDR2 FYNNEI. The CDR3 region has the DNA TGTGCCAGCAGTGACGTCGGCCGGGATCAGCCCCAGCATTTT. This codes for CASSDVGRDQPQHF. Based on the CDR3 plus reference TRBV2 and TRBJ1-5, the full variable domain is EPEVTQTPSHQVTQMGQEVILRCVPISNHLYFYWYRQILGQKVEFLVSFYNNEISEKSEIFDDQFSVERPDGSNFTLKIRSTKLEDSAMYFCASSDVGRDQPQHFGDGTRLSIL.

This clone is a singleton in its sample. The rearrangement joins TRBV5-1 to TRBJ1-1; maybe TRBD1 (5 bases). The CDR3 is 14 residues long. V lost 4 bases, J lost 4 bases, and 14 bases lay in between. Germline CDR1 and CDR2: SGHRS and YFSETQ. For the CDR3, the DNA is TGCGCCAGCAGCACCATGGGGGGAAGCACTGAAGCTTTCTTT. Residues: CASSTMGGSTEAFF.

V gene TRBV11-3 combines with J gene TRBJ2-7; 11 bases fit TRBD2. CDR3 length: 14 amino acids. Germline assignment: CDR1 SGHNT and CDR2 YENEEA. V lost 5 bases to trimming and J lost 7 bases; unmatched junction nucleotides: 7. In DNA, the CDR3 is TGTGCCAGCAGCCCTAGCGGGGGGCGGGGGGAGCAGTACTTC. Translated, it gives CASSPSGGRGEQYF.